Below, 24 T cell receptor beta chains from the same sample are listed, as sequenced in a study of CD8 T cells in ankylosing spondylitis. TCRdb recomputed calls from the 5' RACE reads with MiXCR, one row per CDR3 protein. The repertoire has 250,000 to 350,000 distinct CDR3 sequences, over 15% of them found once; the top ten carry roughly 7.3%. The sample consisted of blood, either unsorted or a sorted T cell fraction (not recorded which). These receptors all stem from a male donor with ankylosing spondylitis or in good health (not recorded which).

A few counts support this clonotype. The chain has TRBV20-1 and TRBJ2-5, with TRBD2 matching over 10 bases. The CDR3 sequence is 19 residues long. V was clipped by 5 bases and J by 7 bases; unmatched bases: 25. CDR1 is DFQATT and CDR2 is SNEGSKA in the germline V gene (reference sequence). This CDR3 reads CSAPSREASGGRVRGTQYF. CDR3 nucleotides: TGCAGTGCTCCCTCCCGCGAGGCTAGCGGGGGCCGGGTCCGTGGGACCCAGTACTTC.

This clonotype was counted ten times or more. The chain employs TRBV29-1 and TRBJ1-1; D possibly corresponds to TRBD1 (5 bases). This CDR3 has 11 amino acids. V lost 4 bases to trimming and J lost 7 bases, with 10 bases between them. Germline V CDR1 and CDR2: SQVTM, ANQGSEA. The CDR3 loop is CSVATAGEAFF. The CDR3, as DNA: TGCAGCGTTGCGACAGCGGGTGAAGCTTTCTTT.

This chain uses TRBV6-5 with TRBJ2-1; D not resolved. Trimming left V 0 bases short and J 0 bases short, with 12 bases between. Germline values: CDR1 MNHEY, CDR2 SVGAGI. The CDR3 is 17 amino acids. CDR3 amino acids: CASSYSGVRSSYNEQFF. For the CDR3, the DNA is TGTGCCAGCAGTTACTCGGGCGTCAGAAGCTCCTACAATGAGCAGTTCTTC.

The chain uses TRBV24-1 and TRBJ2-3; D ambiguous. Germline CDR1 is KGHDR and CDR2 is SFDVKD. V gave up 4 bases and J gave up 7 bases, with 11 bases separating them. The CDR3 loop spans 13 amino acids. CDR3 in DNA: TGTGCCACCAGTGACTACGCCGCTTATACGCAGTATTTT. Protein: CATSDYAAYTQYF.

The V gene is TRBV4-2, the J gene TRBJ2-1; 12 bases line up with TRBD2. The CDR3 extends over 14 amino acids. Germline trimming cut 4 bases from V and 6 bases from J; bases unmatched to any gene: 1. Germline CDR1 reads LGHNA; CDR2 reads YNFKEQ. This chain's CDR3 is CASSPLAGGNEQFF. CDR3 nucleotides: TGTGCCAGCAGCCCACTAGCGGGGGGCAATGAGCAGTTCTTC.

In its sample, this clonotype was seen a few times. The CDR3 sequence is CASSLSETSSYNEQFF. In DNA form, the CDR3 reads TGCGCCAGCAGCTTGAGTGAGACGAGCTCCTACAATGAGCAGTTCTTC. The V call is TRBV5-1, the J call TRBJ2-1; no reliable D call. Germline CDR1 reads SGHRS; CDR2 reads YFSETQ. The length of the CDR3 is 16 residues. The V end lost 1 base, the J end lost 0 bases, and 11 bases lay between the germline ends.

The table lists this clonotype with a few counts. This chain connects TRBV2 to TRBJ1-4; TRBD1 agrees at 8 bases. The junction had 8 bases not matched to a gene; V was cut back by 10 bases and J by 7 bases. There are 13 residues in the CDR3. Germline V CDR1 and CDR2: SNHLY, FYNNEI. CDR3 sequence (DNA): TGTGCCATCCTAGGACAGGGATCTGAAAAACTGTTTTTT. Protein: CAILGQGSEKLFF.

This clonotype was picked up many times. The chain combines TRBV20-1 with TRBJ1-4, with TRBD1 matching 7 bases. The germline V gene encodes CDR1 DFQATT and CDR2 SNEGSKA (reference sequence). Trimming at V came to 1 base and at J to 12 bases, leaving 5 bases not matched to a gene. CDR3 length equals 12 residues. CDR3: CSARGSGGQLFF. The CDR3 bases are TGCAGTGCTAGAGGATCAGGGGGGCAACTGTTTTTT.

This rearrangement joins TRBV30 to TRBJ2-3; 7 nucleotides agree with TRBD2. CDR3 length: 15 residues. The J segment lost 3 bases and the V segment lost 2 bases, leaving 8 bases of the junction unmatched. Germline V gives CDR1 GTSNPN, CDR2 SVGIG (reference sequence). The CDR3 nucleotides are TGTGCCTGGAGTTTAGGGGCGGGGGAGACAGATACGCAGTATTTT. Its translation is CAWSLGAGETDTQYF. The whole variable domain, filled in from reference TRBV30 and TRBJ2-3, reads SQTIHQWPATLVQPVGSPLSLECTVEGTSNPNLYWYRQAAGRGLQLLFYSVGIGQISSEVPQNLSASRPQDRQFILSSKKLLLSDSGFYLCAWSLGAGETDTQYFGPGTRLTVL.

The rearrangement uses TRBV5-1 and TRBJ2-1, with TRBD2 identical over 11 bases. The germline V gene encodes CDR1 SGHRS and CDR2 YFSETQ. Trimming at V came to 4 bases and at J to 7 bases, leaving 7 bases not matched to a gene. This CDR3 has 15 amino acids. CDR3: CASSPPTSGANEQFF. The CDR3 nucleotides are TGCGCCAGCAGCCCCCCGACTAGCGGGGCAAATGAGCAGTTCTTC.

In this sample, this clonotype turned up many times. The chain has TRBV5-1 and TRBJ2-2; D may be TRBD1 (5 bases). V gave up 5 bases and J gave up 3 bases, with 8 bases separating them. The CDR3 has 13 residues. Per germline, CDR1 SGHRS and CDR2 YFSETQ. The chain's CDR3 is CASRSRDTGELFF. In nucleotides, the CDR3 is TGCGCCAGCAGAAGCAGGGACACCGGGGAGCTGTTTTTT.

This rearrangement joins TRBV27 to TRBJ1-1; D perhaps matches TRBD1 (5 bases). The CDR3 contains 14 residues. Germline V CDR1 and CDR2: MNHEY, SMNVEV (reference sequence). V gave up 3 bases and J gave up 1 base, with 9 bases separating them. The CDR3 bases are TGTGCCAGCAGTTTTTGGGGGAAGAACACTGAAGCTTTCTTT. It specifies CASSFWGKNTEAFF.

This clonotype showed up just a few times. The DNA of the CDR3 is TGTGCCAGCAGTGATAAGGGGATTGGCGATGAGCAGTTCTTC. Its protein product is CASSDKGIGDEQFF. This chain connects TRBV6-4 to TRBJ2-1, with D maybe TRBD1 (5 bases). V was clipped by 3 bases and J by 8 bases, with 14 bases between them. The CDR3 is 14 amino acids. Germline CDR1 and CDR2: MRHNA and SNTAGT.

The chain carries TRBV28 and TRBJ2-5; TRBD1 aligns across 11 bases. This CDR3 spans 15 amino acids. CDR1 is MDHEN, CDR2 SYDVKM, per germline. The trim removed 2 bases at V and 5 bases at J, leaving 4 bases unmatched. This CDR3 reads CASSLTGTGGETQYF. The CDR3, as DNA: TGTGCCAGCAGTTTAACCGGGACAGGGGGTGAGACCCAGTACTTC.

The CDR3 sequence is CASSRLANTGELFF. In DNA, the CDR3 is TGTGCCAGCAGCCGACTAGCCAACACCGGGGAGCTGTTTTTT. This chain connects TRBV7-9 to TRBJ2-2; 7 bases map to TRBD2. CDR1 and CDR2 from the germline V gene are SEHNR and FQNEAQ (reference sequence). The V and J ends lost 5 bases and 2 bases, in that order; junction bases with no gene match: 2. This CDR3 has 14 amino acids.

The V call is TRBV10-3, the J call TRBJ2-1; TRBD2 matches 9 bases. With 3 bases clipped from V and 7 bases from J, the junction kept 7 bases outside the gene matches. CDR1 is ENHRY, CDR2 SYGVKD, per germline. This CDR3 spans 15 amino acids. CDR3 sequence (DNA): TGTGCCATCAGTGAAGGCGGGAGGGCCTCGAATGAGCAGTTCTTC. Encoded protein: CAISEGGRASNEQFF.

The rearrangement uses TRBV24-1 and TRBJ2-2, with D maybe TRBD1 (6 bases). The CDR3 is 16 amino acids. Germline-derived CDR1 and CDR2 are KGHDR and SFDVKD. Trimming pared 4 bases from V and 0 bases from J, leaving 11 bases between. The CDR3 spells CATSEAGGANTGELFF. As DNA, the CDR3 is TGTGCCACCAGTGAAGCTGGGGGCGCGAACACCGGGGAGCTGTTTTTT.

Details on this clonotype: This clone may be a read error of a much larger clone one base away. The rearrangement links TRBV29-1 to TRBJ2-1, with unresolved D. Germline-derived CDR1 and CDR2 are SQVTM and ANQGSEA. This CDR3 is 13 amino acids long. The CDR3 loop is CSVDLDPNNGQFF. For the CDR3, the DNA is TGCAGCGTTGACTTAGACCCCAACAATGGGCAGTTCTTC.

On this clonotype itself: Given a much more abundant clone one base away, this may be a read error. The genes are TRBV10-2 and TRBJ2-7; D possibly corresponds to TRBD2 (5 bases). Germline V gene sequence: CDR1 WSHSY, CDR2 SAAADI. V lost 10 bases and J 2 bases, leaving 12 bases between the germline ends. CDR3 length equals 12 residues. CDR3 protein: CATGEEAYEQYV. CDR3 in DNA: TGCGCCACTGGTGAGGAGGCCTACGAGCAGTACGTC.

This clonotype turned up a few times. This rearrangement joins TRBV3-1 to TRBJ1-2, with 7 bases fitting TRBD1. CDR1 is LGHDT, CDR2 YNNKEL, per germline (reference sequence). The CDR3 is 13 residues long. J lost 3 bases, V lost 5 bases, and 3 bases had no gene match. DNA for the CDR3: TGTGCCAGCAGCGCCGGGACAGACTATGGCTACACCTTC. This translates into CASSAGTDYGYTF.

The genes are TRBV12-3 or TRBV12-4 and TRBJ1-1; a possible D gene is TRBD1 (6 bases). CDR3 length equals 13 residues. Trimming stripped 6 bases from V and 5 bases from J, with 13 bases between. The CDR3 sequence is CASSPGGATEAFF. In DNA, the CDR3 is TGTGCCAGCAGCCCTGGGGGGGCGACTGAAGCTTTCTTT.

The chain combines TRBV12-3 or TRBV12-4 with TRBJ2-1; D is possibly TRBD1 (6 bases). The CDR3 runs to 15 residues. The V gene lost 4 bases and the J gene lost 5 bases, with 15 bases spanning the gap. The CDR3 sequence: CASSSGGPRDNEQFF. CDR3 DNA sequence: TGTGCCAGCAGTTCTGGGGGCCCTCGGGACAATGAGCAGTTCTTC.

The chain has TRBV28 and TRBJ2-1, with D tentatively TRBD2 (5 bases). CDR3 length: 15 amino acids. Per the germline V gene, CDR1 is MDHEN and CDR2 is SYDVKM. Trimming removed 6 bases from V and 3 bases from J, with 15 bases in between. CDR3 nucleotide sequence: TGTGCCAGCAGCTCCCTTGGAGGACTCTACAATGAGCAGTTCTTC. Its translation: CASSSLGGLYNEQFF. Full variable domain (missing parts from reference TRBV28 and TRBJ2-1): DVKVTQSSRYLVKRTGEKVFLECVQDMDHENMFWYRQDPGLGLRLIYFSYDVKMKEKGDIPEGYSVSREKKERFSLILESASTNQTSMYLCASSSLGGLYNEQFFGPGTRLTVL.

This clonotype was counted a few times. V is TRBV12-3 or TRBV12-4 and J is TRBJ1-2, with D uncertain. Trimming removed 2 bases at V and 5 bases at J, with 9 bases between. The CDR3 totals 13 residues. CDR3 sequence reads: CASSLWAAYGYTF. In nucleotides, the CDR3 is TGTGCCAGCAGTTTATGGGCAGCTTATGGCTACACCTTC.